The source of this T cell receptor (beta chain) is a study of T cell repertoires in cytomegalovirus infection. Study background: Indicated by public TCR beta signatures were CMV infection and matching HLA type. Study-wide results and caveats: Ex vivo, HLA-C-restricted CMV-specific TCR beta clonotypes prevailed over the rest of the response.

TCRdb fed the reads into MiXCR, producing one record per CDR3 protein. The table has 800,000 to 950,000 distinct CDR3 sequences, roughly 33% seen once; the top ten hold 12%. V was pared by 5 bases and J by 6 bases, with 16 bases between. The CDR3 runs 14 residues. CDR1 MNHEY and CDR2 SMNVEV come from the germline V gene (reference sequence). This clonotype was recorded many times. Antigen specificity is unknown. The starting material was cultured CD8+ T cells from PBMCs, obtained from culture after CMV antigen stimulation. V gene TRBV27 combines with J gene TRBJ1-1; TRBD1 is a possible D gene (6 bases). The sequence was obtained from a human donor in good health (CMV status not recorded). Some clones in this sample may be carry-over from other donors' samples. The CDR3 loop is CASSNSGVWSEAFF. DNA for the CDR3: TGTGCCAGCAGTAACTCAGGGGTCTGGTCTGAAGCTTTCTTT.